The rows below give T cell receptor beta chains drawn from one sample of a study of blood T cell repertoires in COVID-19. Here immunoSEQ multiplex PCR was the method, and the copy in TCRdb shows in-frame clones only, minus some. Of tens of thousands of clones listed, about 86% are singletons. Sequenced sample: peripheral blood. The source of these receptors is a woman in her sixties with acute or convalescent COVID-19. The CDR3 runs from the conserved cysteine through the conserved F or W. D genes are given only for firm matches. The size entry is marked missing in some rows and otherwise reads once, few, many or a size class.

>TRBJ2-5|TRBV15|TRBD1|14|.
TGTGCCACCAGCGGAATACAGGGGCAAGAGACCCAGTACTTC
CATSGIQGQETQYF
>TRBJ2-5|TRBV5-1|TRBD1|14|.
TGCGCCAGCAGCTTACAGGGGTACCAAGAGACCCAGTACTTC
CASSLQGYQETQYF
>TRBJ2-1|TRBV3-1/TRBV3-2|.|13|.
TGTGCCAGCAGCCAGGACTGGTACAATGAGCAGTTCTTC
CASSQDWYNEQFF
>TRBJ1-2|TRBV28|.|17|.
TGTGCCAGCAGACCACCCCAGGGCGACTGGCTTTCCCATGGCTACACCTTC
CASRPPQGDWLSHGYTF
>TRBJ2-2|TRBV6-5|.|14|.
TGTGCCAGCAGGCCTAGTGTGAACACCGGGGAGCTGTTTTTT
CASRPSVNTGELFF
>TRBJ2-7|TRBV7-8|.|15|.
TGTGCCAGCAGCTTAGTGCCAGGATACGACTACGAGCAGTACTTC
CASSLVPGYDYEQYF
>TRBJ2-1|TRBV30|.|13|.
TGTGCCTGGGCCTACAGCTCCTACAATGAGCAGTTCTTC
CAWAYSSYNEQFF
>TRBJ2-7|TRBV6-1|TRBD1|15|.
TGTGCCAGCAGTGCAGCGGGACAGGGGTCCTACGAGCAGTACTTC
CASSAAGQGSYEQYF
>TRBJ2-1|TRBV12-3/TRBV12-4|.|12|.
TGTGCCAGCAGTACCGTAGGGGATGAGCAGTTCTTC
CASSTVGDEQFF
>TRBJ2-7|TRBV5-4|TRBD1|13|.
TGTGCCAGCAGCCTGGGACAGGGGAACGAGCAGTACTTC
CASSLGQGNEQYF
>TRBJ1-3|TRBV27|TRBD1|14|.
TGTGCCAGCAGCACTACAGGGGCTGGAAACACCATATATTTT
CASSTTGAGNTIYF
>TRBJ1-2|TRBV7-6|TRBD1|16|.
TGTGCCAGCAGCCACCCTTTGAGGCAGGGGGCGCGAGGCTACACCTTC
CASSHPLRQGARGYTF
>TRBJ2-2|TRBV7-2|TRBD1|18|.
TGTGCCAGCAGCTTAGTGGGACAGGGTTTCGGGAACGCCGGGGAGCTGTTTTTT
CASSLVGQGFGNAGELFF
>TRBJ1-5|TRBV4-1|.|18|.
TGCGCCAGCAGCCAAGAGCCGTTGGAGAGGTTAAGCAATCAGCCCCAGCATTTT
CASSQEPLERLSNQPQHF
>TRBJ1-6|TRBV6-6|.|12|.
TGTGCCAGCCTCTCCTATAATTCACCCCTCCACTTT
CASLSYNSPLHF
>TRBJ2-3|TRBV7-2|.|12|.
TGTGCCAGCAGCTTTCCCTCAGATACGCAGTATTTT
CASSFPSDTQYF
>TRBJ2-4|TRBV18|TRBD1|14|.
TGTGCCAGCTCACCACAGGGGGCTGGAAACATTCAGTACTTC
CASSPQGAGNIQYF
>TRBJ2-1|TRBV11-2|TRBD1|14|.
TGTGCCAGCAGCACGGGGACAGCGAACAATGAGCAGTTCTTC
CASSTGTANNEQFF
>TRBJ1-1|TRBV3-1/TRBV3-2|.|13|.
TGTGCCAGCAGCCAAGGTACGGGCACTGAAGCTTTCTTT
CASSQGTGTEAFF
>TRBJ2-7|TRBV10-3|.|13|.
TGTGCCATCAGTCGGGACTCCGCCAACGAGCAGTACTTC
CAISRDSANEQYF
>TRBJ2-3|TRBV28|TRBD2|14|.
TGTGCCAGCAATTTAGCGGGGGGGACAGATACGCAGTATTTT
CASNLAGGTDTQYF
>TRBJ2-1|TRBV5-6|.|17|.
TGTGCCAGCAGCCCCGCGGCGGTGCGAAGCTCCTACAATGAGCAGTTCTTC
CASSPAAVRSSYNEQFF
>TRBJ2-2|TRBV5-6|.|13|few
TGTGCCAGCAGCCACAGGGAAACCGGGGAGCTGTTTTTT
CASSHRETGELFF
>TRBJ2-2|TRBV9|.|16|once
TGTGCCAGCAGCGTAGTACAGGCTCCGAACACCGGGGAGCTGTTTTTT
CASSVVQAPNTGELFF
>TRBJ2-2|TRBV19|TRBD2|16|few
TGTGCCAGTAGCAGACAAGCGGGGTATAACACCGGGGAGCTGTTTTTT
CASSRQAGYNTGELFF
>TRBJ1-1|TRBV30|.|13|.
TGTGCCTGGAGTAATCATCTAGTCTCTGAAGCTTTCTTT
CAWSNHLVSEAFF
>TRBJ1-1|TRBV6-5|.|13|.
TGTGCCAGCAGTTACTTGGCAGACACTGAAGCTTTCTTT
CASSYLADTEAFF
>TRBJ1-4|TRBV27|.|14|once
TGTGCCAGCAGTTTAACGGTTGCTAATGAAAAACTGTTTTTT
CASSLTVANEKLFF
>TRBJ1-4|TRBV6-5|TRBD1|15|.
TGTGCCAGCAGATCCCTCGGGACAGGGGGAGAAAAACTGTTTTTT
CASRSLGTGGEKLFF
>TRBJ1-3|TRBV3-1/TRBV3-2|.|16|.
TGTGCCAGCAGCCCGACTCAGTTAGGAGCTGGAAACACCATATATTTT
CASSPTQLGAGNTIYF
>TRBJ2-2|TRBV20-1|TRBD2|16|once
TGCAGTGCTAGTCCTAGCGGGGGGCCGAACACCGGGGAGCTGTTTTTT
CSASPSGGPNTGELFF
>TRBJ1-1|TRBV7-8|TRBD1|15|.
TGTGCCAGCAGCTTAGAGACAGGGGCGATCACTGAAGCTTTCTTT
CASSLETGAITEAFF
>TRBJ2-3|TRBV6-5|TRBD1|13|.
TGTGCCACCGGACAGGGAGTGACAGATACGCAGTATTTT
CATGQGVTDTQYF
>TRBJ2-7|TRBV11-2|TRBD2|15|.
TGTGCCAGCAGCCCATTAGCGGGAGGACCCTACGAGCAGTACTTC
CASSPLAGGPYEQYF
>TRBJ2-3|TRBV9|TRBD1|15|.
TGTGCCAGCAGCGTGGGACAGGGGGGGACAGATACGCAGTATTTT
CASSVGQGGTDTQYF
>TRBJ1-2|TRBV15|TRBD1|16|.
TGTGCCACCAGCAGAGGACAGGGGGCTTTCAACTATGGCTACACCTTC
CATSRGQGAFNYGYTF
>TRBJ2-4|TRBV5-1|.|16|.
TGCGCCAGCAGCCAAAACATAGGAGTAGCCAAAAACATTCAGTACTTC
CASSQNIGVAKNIQYF
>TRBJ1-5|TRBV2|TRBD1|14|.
TGTGCCAGCAGCCCGGACAGGGGCAATCAGCCCCAGCATTTT
CASSPDRGNQPQHF
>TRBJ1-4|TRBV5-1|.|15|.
TGCGCCAGCAGCTTGGCGGGGACGGGGGGTGAAAAACTGTTTTTT
CASSLAGTGGEKLFF
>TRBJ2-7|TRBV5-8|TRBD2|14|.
TGTGCCAGCAGCTTTCCGGGACTAACCTACGAGCAGTACTTC
CASSFPGLTYEQYF
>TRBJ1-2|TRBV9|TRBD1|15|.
TGTGCCAGCAGCACGCAAACAGGGGTCTTTAAAGGCTACACCTTC
CASSTQTGVFKGYTF
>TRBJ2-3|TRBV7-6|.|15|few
TGTGCCAGCAGCTTAGTAACAGGCGCTGGGGATACGCAGTATTTT
CASSLVTGAGDTQYF
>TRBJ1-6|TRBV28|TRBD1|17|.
TGTGCCAGCAGTCCGGGACAGGGGAGCTCCTATAATTCACCCCTCCACTTT
CASSPGQGSSYNSPLHF
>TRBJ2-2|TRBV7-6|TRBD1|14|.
TGTGCCAGCAGCTTAGCACAGGGGTCCGGGGAGCTGTTTTTT
CASSLAQGSGELFF
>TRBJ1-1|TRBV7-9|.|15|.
TGTGCCAGCAGCTTAGGCGCCCACGGGGACACTGAAGCTTTCTTT
CASSLGAHGDTEAFF
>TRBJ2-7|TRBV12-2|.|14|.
TGTGCAAGTCGCTTAGGCGGGAGGGCCTACGAGCAGTACTTC
CASRLGGRAYEQYF
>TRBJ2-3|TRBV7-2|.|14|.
TGTGCCAGCTGGGGCTTCACTAGCACAGATACGCAGTATTTT
CASWGFTSTDTQYF
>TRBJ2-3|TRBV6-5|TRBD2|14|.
TGTGCCAGCAATACGGGGGGACGCACAGATACGCAGTATTTT
CASNTGGRTDTQYF
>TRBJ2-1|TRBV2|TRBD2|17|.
TGTGCCAGCAGTGAAGGGACTAGCGACCCCCGATGGGATGAGCAGTTCTTC
CASSEGTSDPRWDEQFF
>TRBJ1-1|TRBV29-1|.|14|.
TGCAGCGTTGTGTTTCTGCGGGGGAACACTGAAGCTTTCTTT
CSVVFLRGNTEAFF
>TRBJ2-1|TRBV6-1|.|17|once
TGTGCCAGCAGCGAACTCCAGCGGAGGCCACCTGGGAATGAGCAGTTCTTC
CASSELQRRPPGNEQFF
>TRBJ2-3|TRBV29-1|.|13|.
TGCAGCGTACAGGTTAACACAGATACTACGCAGTATTTT
CSVQVNTDTTQYF
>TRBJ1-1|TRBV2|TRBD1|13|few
TGTGCCAGCAGGGGACAGGGTGGGACTGAAGCTTTCTTT
CASRGQGGTEAFF